This entry lists 18 T cell receptor beta chains sequenced from one sample in a study of blood T cell repertoires in COVID-19. Using immunoSEQ multiplex PCR, the repertoire was profiled, and TCRdb retains in-frame clones only, with some absent. The data hold around 89,000 clones, with 88% observed a single time. The sequenced sample consisted of peripheral blood. Receptors originate from a man in his 60s with acute or convalescent COVID-19.

The rearrangement uses TRBV10-3 and TRBJ2-7, with 8 bases fitting TRBD1. Germline V gene sequence: CDR1 ENHRY, CDR2 SYGVKD. Losses at the gene ends were 6 bases for V and 3 bases for J; bases not matched to a gene: 1. The CDR3 runs to 12 residues. The CDR3 nucleotides read TGTGCCATCAGGGACAGGGACTACGAGCAGTACTTC. This translates into CAIRDRDYEQYF.

The rearrangement links TRBV4-1 to TRBJ2-5, with TRBD2 identical over 8 bases. CDR3 length: 17 amino acids. Looked up from germline, CDR1 is MGHRA and CDR2 is YSYEKL. The ends lost 4 bases at V and 4 bases at J; junction bases unmatched: 14. In DNA, the CDR3 is TGCGCCAGCAGCCGCCTCGAGGGACTAGTAGGTGGAGAGACCCAGTACTTC. Amino acids: CASSRLEGLVGGETQYF.

The chain employs TRBV29-1 and TRBJ1-5; 7 positions match TRBD1. The V gene end was trimmed by 4 bases and the J gene end by 5 bases; junction bases not matched to a gene: 2. The CDR3 runs 12 residues. The germline V gene has CDR1 SQVTM and CDR2 ANQGSEA. The CDR3: CSVGGQDQPQHF. The CDR3 DNA is TGCAGCGTTGGTGGACAGGATCAGCCCCAGCATTTT.

CDR3 coding DNA: TGTGCCAGCAGCAAGGGGTATAGCAATCAGCCCCAGCATTTT. Amino acids: CASSKGYSNQPQHF. This chain joins TRBV9 and TRBJ1-5, with a weak D call TRBD1 (5 bases). V was cut by 4 bases and J by 0 bases, with 8 bases left in between. This CDR3 has 14 amino acids. CDR1 is SGDLS and CDR2 is YYNGEE in the germline V gene.

V usage is TRBV18 and J usage is TRBJ1-5, with D possibly TRBD1 on 5 matching bases. The CDR3 is made up of 15 amino acids. Germline V gene data show CDR1 as KGHSH and CDR2 as LQKENI. The V and J ends lost 1 base and 5 bases respectively, with 12 bases between them. The CDR3 DNA reads TGTGCCAGCTCACCACTCGCAGGGATTGATCAGCCCCAGCATTTT. This codes for CASSPLAGIDQPQHF.

The sample holds one count of this clone. The chain is built from TRBV3-1 (or the pseudogene TRBV3-2) and TRBJ2-3, with a tentative D call TRBD2 (7 bases). The CDR3 totals 16 residues. V was trimmed by 5 bases and J by 0 bases, leaving 15 bases between them. Germline V gene sequence: CDR1 LGHDT, CDR2 YNNKEL (reference sequence). As DNA, the CDR3 is TGTGCCAGCAGCTCCCGGGGCGGGGGCAGCACAGATACGCAGTATTTT. Translating gives CASSSRGGGSTDTQYF.

The chain has TRBV24-1 and TRBJ2-3, with 9 nucleotides matching TRBD1. The trim removed 4 bases at V and 1 base at J, leaving 8 bases unmatched. CDR3 length: 17 residues. Germline CDR1 reads KGHDR; CDR2 reads SFDVKD. CDR3: CATSEPPGQGGTDTQYF. Here the CDR3 DNA reads TGTGCCACCAGTGAACCACCGGGACAGGGAGGCACAGATACGCAGTATTTT.

The chain employs TRBV19 and TRBJ1-5; TRBD1 matches 11 bases. The CDR3 is 15 residues long. CDR1 and CDR2 from the germline V gene are LNHDA and SQIVND (reference sequence). V was clipped by 9 bases and J by 6 bases; unmatched bases: 10. CDR3 sequence: CASSDRGRVGQPQHF. The CDR3 nucleotides read TGTGCCAGCTCGGACAGGGGGCGGGTGGGTCAGCCCCAGCATTTT.

This clone was seen more than once but under ten times. The chain couples TRBV19 to TRBJ2-1; no clear D. This CDR3 has 15 amino acids. Trimming stripped 7 bases from V and 0 bases from J, with 13 bases between. The germline V gene encodes CDR1 LNHDA and CDR2 SQIVND (reference sequence). The CDR3: CASKERRSSYNEQFF. CDR3 DNA: TGTGCCAGTAAAGAGAGGCGATCCTCCTACAATGAGCAGTTCTTC. Filled out from reference TRBV19 and TRBJ2-1, the complete variable domain reads DGGITQSPKYLFRKEGQNVTLSCEQNLNHDAMYWYRQDPGQGLRLIYYSQIVNDFQKGDIAEGYSVSREKKESFPLTVTSAQKNPTAFYLCASKERRSSYNEQFFGPGTRLTVL.

The chain's CDR3 is CASSIGRGNSPLHF. CDR3 nucleotides: TGTGCCAGTAGTATAGGCAGGGGAAATTCACCCCTCCACTTT. J is TRBJ1-6 and V is TRBV19, with D perhaps TRBD1 (6 bases). Germline V CDR1 and CDR2: LNHDA, SQIVND (reference sequence). V gave up 1 base and J gave up 7 bases, with 8 bases separating them. This CDR3 comprises 14 residues.

The rearrangement uses TRBV7-9 and TRBJ1-6; D is unclear. Germline V CDR1 and CDR2: SEHNR, FQNEAQ (reference sequence). The V and J ends lost 9 bases and 9 bases respectively, with 12 bases between them. The CDR3 spans 12 residues. The CDR3 loop is CASGWSSSPLHF. The CDR3 DNA follows: TGTGCCAGTGGATGGAGTAGTTCACCCCTCCACTTT.

V gene TRBV2 combines with J gene TRBJ2-2; 7 nucleotides align to TRBD2. The CDR3 has 18 residues. With 7 bases clipped from V and 8 bases from J, the junction kept 22 bases outside the gene matches. Germline-derived CDR1 and CDR2 are SNHLY and FYNNEI. The CDR3 is CASTNVETSSPGRGELFF. The CDR3 DNA is TGTGCCAGCACTAACGTGGAGACTAGCAGCCCCGGTCGGGGGGAGCTGTTTTTT.

This clone occurred a few times. The V gene is TRBV10-3, the J gene TRBJ1-5; D may be TRBD1 (5 bases). The CDR3 has 14 amino acids. Germline values: CDR1 ENHRY, CDR2 SYGVKD. The V gene lost 5 bases and the J gene lost 0 bases, with 8 bases spanning the gap. The CDR3 here is CAISSGLSNQPQHF. The DNA of the CDR3 is TGTGCCATCAGTTCAGGGCTTAGCAATCAGCCCCAGCATTTT.

This chain joins TRBV18 and TRBJ2-7; TRBD2 aligns across 9 bases. The CDR3 runs to 15 residues. With V trimmed by 3 bases and J by 6 bases, 9 bases remained unmatched. Germline CDR1 KGHSH, CDR2 LQKENI. CDR3 amino acids: CASSPPASGDGEQYF. In DNA form, the CDR3 reads TGTGCCAGCTCACCTCCAGCTAGCGGGGACGGCGAGCAGTACTTC. Full variable domain (outside the CDR3, taken from reference TRBV18 and TRBJ2-7): NAGVMQNPRHLVRRRGQEARLRCSPMKGHSHVYWYRQLPEEGLKFMVYLQKENIIDESGMPKERFSAEFPKEGPSILRIQQVVRGDSAAYFCASSPPASGDGEQYFGPGTRLTVT.

This chain links TRBV27 with TRBJ1-2, with TRBD1 matching over 7 bases. CDR3 length equals 15 residues. The germline V gene has CDR1 MNHEY and CDR2 SMNVEV (reference sequence). The V gene end was trimmed by 0 bases and the J gene end by 2 bases; junction bases not matched to a gene: 3. CDR3 amino acids: CASSLSPGGNYGYTF. The CDR3 bases are TGTGCCAGCAGTTTATCTCCAGGGGGGAACTATGGCTACACCTTC.

The chain links TRBV7-6 to TRBJ2-7, with D perhaps TRBD2 (5 bases). Germline lookup yields CDR1 SGHVS and CDR2 FNYEAQ. There are 14 residues in the CDR3. V was pared by 1 base and J by 2 bases, with 9 bases between. CDR3 in DNA: TGTGCCAGCAGCTTAGAGGTGGGAGCCTACGAGCAGTACTTC. This sequence encodes CASSLEVGAYEQYF.

This rearrangement joins TRBV10-1 to TRBJ2-3; tentatively, D is TRBD2 (6 bases). CDR1 is WNHNN and CDR2 is SYGVQD in the germline V gene (reference sequence). Trimming removed 4 bases at V and 1 base at J, with 15 bases between. The CDR3 extends over 16 amino acids. CDR3 sequence: CASSVERRLGTDTQYF. The CDR3 DNA follows: TGCGCCAGCAGTGTTGAGCGACGACTAGGCACAGATACGCAGTATTTT.

The chain links TRBV7-9 to TRBJ1-6; D is undetermined. Trimming removed 1 base from V and 5 bases from J, with 9 bases in between. The CDR3 consists of 15 residues. Germline CDR1 is SEHNR and CDR2 is FQNEAQ (reference sequence). CDR3 nucleotides: TGTGCCAGCAGCTTAGGAGGCGGGAATAATTCACCCCTCCACTTT. Encoded protein: CASSLGGGNNSPLHF.